This TCR beta chain was captured by sequencing in a study of blood T cell repertoires in COVID-19. Study in general: There were acute and convalescent COVID-19 samples, and they came from the United States, Italy and Spain. PBMCs, B-cell-depleted T cells, or T cells provided the cDNA or gDNA that made up the material.

Study processing details: The assay estimated nucleated cells by amplifying reference gene primers. This table comes from immunoSEQ multiplex PCR, and its TCRdb copy is limited to in-frame clones, with some not included. V and J calls and clone size come straight from that table; D and trimming were deduced from the DNA. The sample lists 230,000 or so clones; about 79% were seen once. This TCR came from a woman aged 40 to 50 who had recovered from COVID-19. Sequenced: peripheral blood.

The CDR3 loop reads CASRSQENEKLFF. DNA for the CDR3: TGTGCCAGCAGATCACAGGAAAATGAAAAACTGTTTTTT. The J gene is TRBJ1-4, the V gene TRBV2; tentative D call: TRBD1 (5 bases). The CDR3 runs to 13 residues. Germline V gene lookup returns CDR1 SNHLY and CDR2 FYNNEI. V gave up 6 bases and J gave up 5 bases, with 10 bases separating them.